The 11 T cell receptor beta chains below were found in one sample sequenced in a study of T cells in Graves' hyperthyroidism and ophthalmopathy. RNA transcripts gave rise to amplified TCR beta CDR3 regions. The HTBI set primed first-round TCR CDR3 RT-PCR. TCRdb itself ran the multiplex PCR reads through MiXCR, one entry per CDR3 protein. The sample consists of 600,000 to 700,000 distinct CDR3 sequences, 40% to 55% of them appearing once. Sequenced material: peripheral blood or thyroid tissue (not recorded which). The receptors originated from an adult man with Graves' disease, either hyperthyroidism or ophthalmopathy (not recorded which).

This clonotype was recorded at least ten times. The genes are TRBV29-1 and TRBJ2-7; D is perhaps TRBD2 (6 bases). CDR1 and CDR2 from the germline V gene are SQVTM and ANQGSEA. The CDR3 loop spans 13 amino acids. Trimming cost V 0 bases and J 5 bases, with 11 bases left between them. CDR3 sequence (DNA): TGCAGCGTTGAAGATTCCGGGGGTCACGAGCAGTACTTC. It is translated as CSVEDSGGHEQYF.

The chain has TRBV2 and TRBJ1-1; 10 nucleotides match TRBD1. The length of the CDR3 is 13 residues. CDR1 and CDR2 from the germline V gene are SNHLY and FYNNEI. J gave up 6 bases and V 5 bases, and 3 bases lay outside the gene matches. The CDR3 here is CASSRTGGSEAFF. CDR3 nucleotide sequence: TGTGCCAGCAGTAGGACAGGGGGATCTGAAGCTTTCTTT.

The rearrangement joins TRBV5-1 to TRBJ2-3, with 7 positions matching TRBD1. Losses at the gene ends were 1 base for V and 3 bases for J; bases not matched to a gene: 2. This CDR3 is built from 14 residues. CDR1 is SGHRS and CDR2 is YFSETQ in the germline V gene. The CDR3 loop is CASSLSTGTDTQYF. CDR3 sequence (DNA): TGCGCCAGCAGCTTGTCGACAGGGACAGATACGCAGTATTTT.

This rearrangement joins TRBV29-1 to TRBJ2-5; 7 bases align to TRBD1. The ends lost 7 bases at V and 7 bases at J; junction bases unmatched: 9. This CDR3 comprises 12 residues. The germline V gene has CDR1 SQVTM and CDR2 ANQGSEA. The CDR3 region is CSGGQDIVTQYF. Here the CDR3 DNA reads TGCAGCGGCGGACAGGATATCGTGACCCAGTACTTC.

A few counts support this clonotype. The chain employs TRBV3-1 and TRBJ1-6; D remains unclear. Between the trimmed V and J ends, which lost 1 base and 9 bases, there was a span of 13 bases. From germline, CDR1 is LGHDT and CDR2 YNNKEL (reference sequence). The CDR3 has 15 amino acids. CDR3 sequence (DNA): TGTGCCAGCAGCCAAGGAGGCAGGAGGAGTTCACCCCTCCACTTT. This sequence encodes CASSQGGRRSSPLHF. Based on the CDR3 plus reference TRBV3-1 and TRBJ1-6, the full variable domain is DTAVSQTPKYLVTQMGNDKSIKCEQNLGHDTMYWYKQDSKKFLKIMFSYNNKELIINETVPNRFSPKSPDKAHLNLHINSLELGDSAVYFCASSQGGRRSSPLHFGNGTRLTVT.

The chain links TRBV4-2 to TRBJ2-5; D might be TRBD2 (5 bases). V lost 3 bases and J lost 2, with 13 bases in between. The V gene's germline CDR1 is LGHNA and CDR2 YNFKEQ. This CDR3 region has 15 residues. CDR3 DNA sequence: TGTGCCAGCAGCCACACACAGAGGGATCAAGAGACCCAGTACTTC. The encoded protein is CASSHTQRDQETQYF.

The rearrangement uses TRBV29-1 and TRBJ1-1, with 12 bases that match TRBD1. CDR1 is SQVTM and CDR2 is ANQGSEA in the germline V gene. Trimming removed 7 bases from V and 8 bases from J; junction bases left unmatched: 5. This CDR3 comprises 12 residues. This CDR3 reads CSAGQGAMEAFF. CDR3 bases: TGCAGCGCGGGACAGGGGGCGATGGAAGCTTTCTTT.

This chain joins TRBV2 and TRBJ1-5; D unclear. There are 14 residues in the CDR3. Germline assignment: CDR1 SNHLY and CDR2 FYNNEI. The V and J ends lost 8 bases and 4 bases respectively, with 15 bases between them. Here the CDR3 reads CASVGSTRNQPQHF. The CDR3 DNA follows: TGTGCCAGCGTGGGGTCGACACGAAATCAGCCCCAGCATTTT.

Notes on this clonotype: At one end, the junction sequence differs from germline, possibly due to a read error. For the CDR3, the DNA is TGTGCCAGCAGTGGACGCCGGGACGCTGGAAACACCATATATTTT. Protein: CASSGRRDAGNTIYF. The chain employs TRBV10-3 and TRBJ1-3; tentative D call: TRBD1 (5 bases). This CDR3 has 15 residues. CDR1 and CDR2 from the germline V gene are ENHRY and SYGVKD.

V usage is TRBV7-8 and J usage is TRBJ2-6, with D tentatively TRBD2 (6 bases). V was shortened by 6 bases and J by 1 base, with 10 bases between the two germline ends. The germline V gene has CDR1 SGHVS and CDR2 FQNEAQ. There are 15 residues in the CDR3. CDR3 loop: CASSEAGSGANVLTF. CDR3 nucleotides: TGTGCCAGCAGTGAGGCGGGGTCTGGGGCCAACGTCCTGACTTTC. Drawing the rest from reference TRBV7-8 and TRBJ2-6, the complete variable domain is GAGVSQSPRYKVAKRGQDVALRCDPISGHVSLFWYQQALGQGPEFLTYFQNEAQLDKSGLPSDRFFAERPEGSVSTLKIQRTQQEDSAVYLCASSEAGSGANVLTFGAGSRLTVL.

V usage is TRBV29-1 and J usage is TRBJ1-5; possible D gene TRBD1, 5 bases. The CDR3 covers 14 residues. Trimming took off 3 bases at V and 3 bases at J, with 12 bases between the two ends. CDR1 is SQVTM, CDR2 ANQGSEA, per germline. In DNA, the CDR3 is TGCAGCGTTGAGCCTGGGACGAACAATCAGCCCCAGCATTTT. Translating it yields CSVEPGTNNQPQHF. Based on the CDR3 plus reference TRBV29-1 and TRBJ1-5, the full variable domain is SAVISQKPSRDICQRGTSLTIQCQVDSQVTMMFWYRQQPGQSLTLIATANQGSEATYESGFVIDKFPISRPNLTFSTLTVSNMSPEDSSIYLCSVEPGTNNQPQHFGDGTRLSIL.